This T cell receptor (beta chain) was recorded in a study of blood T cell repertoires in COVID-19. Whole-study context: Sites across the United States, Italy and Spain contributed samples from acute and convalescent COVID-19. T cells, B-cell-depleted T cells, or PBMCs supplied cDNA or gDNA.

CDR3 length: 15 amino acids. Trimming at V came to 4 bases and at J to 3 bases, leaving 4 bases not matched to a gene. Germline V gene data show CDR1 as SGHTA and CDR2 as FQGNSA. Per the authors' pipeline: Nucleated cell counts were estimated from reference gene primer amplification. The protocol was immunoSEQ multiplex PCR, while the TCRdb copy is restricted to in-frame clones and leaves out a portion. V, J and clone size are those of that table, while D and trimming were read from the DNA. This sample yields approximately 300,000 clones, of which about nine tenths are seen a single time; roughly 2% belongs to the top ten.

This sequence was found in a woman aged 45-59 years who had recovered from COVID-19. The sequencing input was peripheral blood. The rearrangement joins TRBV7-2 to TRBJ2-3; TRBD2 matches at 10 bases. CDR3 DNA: TGTGCCAGCAGCTCCCGGACTAGCGGAACAGATACGCAGTATTTT. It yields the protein CASSSRTSGTDTQYF.